This T cell receptor beta chain was captured by sequencing in a study of blood T cells in healthy people across ages. Study findings and constraints: The donors' CMV status was not determined, possibly confounding changes in expanded clonotypes.

Total RNA extraction produced at least 6 micrograms (per sample) for the study. The sample holds a few counts of this clonotype. Its target is not known. This clone may be a read error of a much larger clone one base away. CDR3 length: 14 amino acids. CDR1 is SGHKS and CDR2 is YYEKEE in the germline V gene (reference sequence). Trimming pared 4 bases from V and 8 bases from J, leaving 19 bases between. The use of a sample-barcoded 5' primer and a J-beta primer mix characterized a second PCR of about 6 to 11 cycles. TCRdb re-analysed the 5' RACE reads in MiXCR, keeping a single row per CDR3 protein. Of 650,000 to 800,000 distinct CDR3 sequences listed, roughly half were seen once; the top ten hold approximately 13%.

The chain uses TRBV5-5 and TRBJ2-7; tentatively, D is TRBD2 (6 bases). The sequenced material came from blood. This clonotype originated in an elderly woman in good health. The CDR3 coding sequence is TGTGCCAGCAGCGTGGGTACTAGCAATTCTCAGCAGTACTTC. Protein product: CASSVGTSNSQQYF.